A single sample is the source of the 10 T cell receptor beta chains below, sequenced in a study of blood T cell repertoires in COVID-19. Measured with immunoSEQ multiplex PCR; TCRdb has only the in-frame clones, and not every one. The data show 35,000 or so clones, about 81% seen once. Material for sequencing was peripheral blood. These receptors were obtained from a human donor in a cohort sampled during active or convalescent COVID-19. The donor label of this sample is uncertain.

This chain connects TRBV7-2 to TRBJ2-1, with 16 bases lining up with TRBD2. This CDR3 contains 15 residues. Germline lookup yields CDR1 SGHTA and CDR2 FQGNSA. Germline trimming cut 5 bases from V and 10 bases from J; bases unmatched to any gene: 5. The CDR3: CASSRTGLAGGEQFF. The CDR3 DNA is TGTGCCAGCAGCCGGACGGGACTAGCGGGAGGGGAGCAGTTCTTC.

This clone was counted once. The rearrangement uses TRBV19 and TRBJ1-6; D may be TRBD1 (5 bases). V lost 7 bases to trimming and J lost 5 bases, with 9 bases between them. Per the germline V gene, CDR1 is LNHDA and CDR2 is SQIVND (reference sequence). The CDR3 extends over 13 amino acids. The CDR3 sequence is CASKQGDNSPLHF. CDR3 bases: TGTGCCAGTAAACAAGGGGATAATTCACCCCTCCACTTT.

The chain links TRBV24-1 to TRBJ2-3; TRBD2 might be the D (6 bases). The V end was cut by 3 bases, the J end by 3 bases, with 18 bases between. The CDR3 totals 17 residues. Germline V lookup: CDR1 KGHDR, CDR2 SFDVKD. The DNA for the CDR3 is TGTGCCACCAGTGATGCGGGGCTAGCAGAACCAACAGATACGCAGTATTTT. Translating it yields CATSDAGLAEPTDTQYF.

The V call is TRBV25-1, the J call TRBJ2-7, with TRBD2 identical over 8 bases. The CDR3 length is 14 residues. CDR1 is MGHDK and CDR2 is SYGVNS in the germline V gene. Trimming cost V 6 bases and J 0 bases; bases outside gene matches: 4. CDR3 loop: CASRGAGGSYEQYF. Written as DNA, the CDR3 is TGTGCCAGCAGAGGGGCGGGAGGCTCCTACGAGCAGTACTTC.

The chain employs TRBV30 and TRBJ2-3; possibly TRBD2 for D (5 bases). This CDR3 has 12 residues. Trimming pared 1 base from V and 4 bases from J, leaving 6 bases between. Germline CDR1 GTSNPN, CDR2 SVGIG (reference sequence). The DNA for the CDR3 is TGTGCCTGGAGTGGGGGAGCAGATACGCAGTATTTT. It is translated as CAWSGGADTQYF.

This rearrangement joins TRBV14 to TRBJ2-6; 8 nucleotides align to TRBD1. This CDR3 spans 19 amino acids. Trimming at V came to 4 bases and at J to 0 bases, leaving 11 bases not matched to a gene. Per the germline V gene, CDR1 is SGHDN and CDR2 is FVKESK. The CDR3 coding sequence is TGTGCCAGCAGCCCGCCTGCAGGACAGGGTTTCTCTGGGGCCAACGTCCTGACTTTC. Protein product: CASSPPAGQGFSGANVLTF.

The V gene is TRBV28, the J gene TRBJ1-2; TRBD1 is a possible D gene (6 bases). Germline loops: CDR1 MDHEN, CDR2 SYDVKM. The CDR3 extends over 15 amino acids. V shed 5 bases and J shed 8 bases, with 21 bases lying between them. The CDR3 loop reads CASSGRDGRGSGYTF. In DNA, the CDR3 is TGTGCCAGCAGTGGACGGGACGGCAGGGGAAGCGGCTACACCTTC.

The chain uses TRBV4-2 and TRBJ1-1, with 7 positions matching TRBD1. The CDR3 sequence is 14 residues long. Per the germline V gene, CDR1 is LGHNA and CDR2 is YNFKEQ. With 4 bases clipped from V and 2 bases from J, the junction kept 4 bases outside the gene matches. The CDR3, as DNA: TGTGCCAGCAGCCTAGGGACAGAAAACACTGAAGCTTTCTTT. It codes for CASSLGTENTEAFF.

CDR3 loop: CSANQGAYGYTF. The CDR3 DNA sequence: TGCAGCGCCAATCAGGGCGCCTATGGCTACACCTTC. The chain couples TRBV29-1 to TRBJ1-2, with D perhaps matching TRBD1 (5 bases). There are 12 residues in the CDR3. Trimming removed 7 bases from V and 4 bases from J, with 13 bases in between. The germline CDR1 and CDR2 sequences are SQVTM and ANQGSEA. Looking up the rest from reference TRBV29-1 and TRBJ1-2 gives the full variable domain: SAVISQKPSRDICQRGTSLTIQCQVDSQVTMMFWYRQQPGQSLTLIATANQGSEATYESGFVIDKFPISRPNLTFSTLTVSNMSPEDSSIYLCSANQGAYGYTFGSGTRLTVV.

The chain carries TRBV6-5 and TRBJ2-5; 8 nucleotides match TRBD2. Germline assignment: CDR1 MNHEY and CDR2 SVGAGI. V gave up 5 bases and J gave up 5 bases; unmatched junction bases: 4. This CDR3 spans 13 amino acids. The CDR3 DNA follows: TGTGCCAGCAGTAGGACTAGCAGCGAGACCCAGTACTTC. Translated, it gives CASSRTSSETQYF.